This entry lists 14 T cell receptor beta chains sequenced from one sample in a study of T cell responses to AZD1222 COVID-19 vaccine. Here immunoSEQ multiplex PCR was the method, and the copy in TCRdb shows in-frame clones only, minus some. The sample has some 130,000 clones; 88% are singletons. Specimen: peripheral blood, collected on day 0 of AZD1222 vaccination. The source of these receptors is an adult in good health.

This chain connects TRBV6-1 to TRBJ1-2; 7 positions agree with TRBD1. The CDR3 has 16 residues. Germline CDR1 MNHNS, CDR2 SASEGT. With 2 bases clipped from V and 5 bases from J, the junction kept 11 bases outside the gene matches. In DNA form, the CDR3 reads TGTGCCAGCAGTGAACCACAGGGGTGGGGTCTTTATGGCTACACCTTC. Translated, it gives CASSEPQGWGLYGYTF.

This chain uses TRBV5-6 with TRBJ2-5; D is unresolved. V was trimmed by 1 base and J by 2 bases, leaving 6 bases between them. CDR1 and CDR2 (germline): SGHDT, YYEEEE. The CDR3 has 13 amino acids. DNA of the CDR3: TGTGCCAGCAGCTTGCTACTACAAGAGACCCAGTACTTC. Translating gives CASSLLLQETQYF.

This clone has just one count. This chain joins TRBV3-1 (or the pseudogene TRBV3-2) and TRBJ2-3; TRBD2 aligns across 7 bases. The CDR3 totals 15 residues. CDR1 is LGHDT and CDR2 is YNNKEL in the germline V gene (reference sequence). V lost 9 bases to trimming and J lost 2 bases; unmatched junction nucleotides: 11. This CDR3 reads CASKKAGVNTDTQYF. The CDR3 region has the DNA TGTGCCAGTAAGAAGGCGGGAGTTAACACAGATACGCAGTATTTT.

This clone has more than one count but fewer than ten. V usage is TRBV21-1 and J usage is TRBJ2-5; the table names TRBD1, a call not compared with the DNA. TRBV21-1 is a documented pseudogene. The CDR3 sequence is 17 residues long. The DNA of the CDR3 is TGTGCCAGCAGCAAAGGTCTTTTGGGGGCGCATCAAGAGACCCAGTACTTC. It yields the protein CASSKGLLGAHQETQYF.

The chain employs TRBV18 and TRBJ2-5; no clear D gene. The V end was cut by 4 bases, the J end by 5 bases, with 2 bases between. Germline CDR1 KGHSH, CDR2 LQKENI. The CDR3 length is 10 residues. The CDR3 loop reads CASSRETQYF. The CDR3 nucleotides read TGTGCCAGCTCACGCGAGACCCAGTACTTC.

The rearrangement joins TRBV7-9 to TRBJ2-3, with D possibly being TRBD1 or TRBD2 (6 bases each). V lost 5 bases and J lost 0, with 21 bases in between. Germline CDR1 SEHNR, CDR2 FQNEAQ (reference sequence). The CDR3 loop spans 18 amino acids. CDR3 coding DNA: TGTGCCAGCAGCATAGGGGGGCCAGCGGGCCCTAGCACAGATACGCAGTATTTT. Translation gives CASSIGGPAGPSTDTQYF.

The sample holds one count of this clone. The chain is built from TRBV5-1 and TRBJ2-5, with 8 bases that match TRBD1. This CDR3 is 14 amino acids long. After removal of 4 bases from V and 4 bases from J, the junction contained 6 bases not matched to a gene. Germline loops: CDR1 SGHRS, CDR2 YFSETQ. The CDR3 protein is CASSPGQASETQYF. The CDR3 DNA is TGCGCCAGCAGCCCGGGACAGGCCTCAGAGACCCAGTACTTC. Combining the CDR3 with reference TRBV5-1 and TRBJ2-5 gives the whole variable domain KAGVTQTPRYLIKTRGQQVTLSCSPISGHRSVSWYQQTPGQGLQFLFEYFSETQRNKGNFPGRFSGRQFSNSRSEMNVSTLELGDSALYLCASSPGQASETQYFGPGTRLLVL.

This sequence joins TRBV28 and TRBJ1-3; 8 bases are a match to TRBD1. V trimming: 2 bases; J trimming: 4 bases; junction bases outside the gene matches: 7. The length of the CDR3 is 16 residues. Germline values: CDR1 MDHEN, CDR2 SYDVKM. In DNA, the CDR3 is TGTGCCAGCAGTTTAATCGGACAGGGCACGGGAAACACCATATATTTT. Amino acid sequence: CASSLIGQGTGNTIYF.

This rearrangement joins TRBV5-1 to TRBJ1-1; D unresolved. V lost 4 bases and J lost 3, with 13 bases in between. Germline CDR1 and CDR2: SGHRS and YFSETQ. This CDR3 has 14 residues. The CDR3 reads CASSPSDGHTEAFF. The CDR3 region has the DNA TGCGCCAGCAGCCCCAGCGATGGACACACTGAAGCTTTCTTT. Combining the CDR3 with reference TRBV5-1 and TRBJ1-1 gives the whole variable domain KAGVTQTPRYLIKTRGQQVTLSCSPISGHRSVSWYQQTPGQGLQFLFEYFSETQRNKGNFPGRFSGRQFSNSRSEMNVSTLELGDSALYLCASSPSDGHTEAFFGQGTRLTVV.

The genes are TRBV28 and TRBJ1-2, with D unclear. This CDR3 region has 14 residues. Germline CDR1 reads MDHEN; CDR2 reads SYDVKM. V dropped 1 base and J dropped 4 bases, with 10 bases sitting between them. CDR3 loop: CASSLLAGVYGYTF. The DNA for the CDR3 is TGTGCCAGCAGTTTATTGGCCGGGGTCTATGGCTACACCTTC.

The CDR3 protein is CASSEGVNQPQHF. DNA for the CDR3: TGTGCCAGCAGTGAAGGGGTCAATCAGCCCCAGCATTTT. The rearrangement joins TRBV6-4 to TRBJ1-5; perhaps TRBD1 as D (5 bases). Germline CDR1 reads MRHNA; CDR2 reads SNTAGT. The CDR3 extends over 13 amino acids. Trimming stripped 3 bases from V and 3 bases from J, with 6 bases between.

J is TRBJ1-2 and V is TRBV9, with D hard to call. V was cut by 7 bases and J by 0 bases, with 16 bases left in between. The CDR3 contains 15 residues. Per the germline V gene, CDR1 is SGDLS and CDR2 is YYNGEE. In DNA, the CDR3 is TGTGCCAGCGCCTTTACCGGGAACTCTAACTATGGCTACACCTTC. Protein sequence: CASAFTGNSNYGYTF.

The chain links TRBV10-3 to TRBJ2-7; 8 positions agree with TRBD2. CDR3 length: 16 amino acids. J was trimmed by 7 bases and V by 4 bases; bases with no gene match: 15. Germline lookup yields CDR1 ENHRY and CDR2 SYGVKD. The CDR3 region is CAISGRVAGGSREQYF. The CDR3 DNA reads as TGTGCCATCAGTGGGAGGGTGGCGGGAGGCTCAAGGGAGCAGTACTTC.

This chain joins TRBV21-1 and TRBJ2-1; the table's D call, TRBD1, was not checked against the DNA. TRBV21-1 is tagged as a pseudogene. This CDR3 comprises 15 residues. The CDR3 loop reads CASSKRKQGHNEQFF. The DNA for the CDR3 is TGTGCCAGCAGCAAAAGGAAACAGGGTCACAATGAGCAGTTCTTC.